This TCR beta chain was sequenced in a study of cytomegalovirus exposure and HLA in healthy donors. PCR primers comprised 60 Vbeta and 13 Jbeta primers. Produced via immunoSEQ multiplex PCR; TCRdb's table is partial and in-frame only. The repertoire includes some 150,000 clones, roughly 79% of them detected once, and 4.9% sits in the top ten. V lost 8 bases, J lost 0 bases, and 10 bases stayed unmatched. Germline V gene lookup returns CDR1 SEHNR and CDR2 FQNEAQ (reference sequence). The CDR3 is 15 residues long. For this clone: Its antigen remains unknown.

Findings and limits, study-wide: Associated with cytomegalovirus, according to the listing, were around 170 TCR beta chains. For TCR beta chains, V- and J-gene trimming was later linked to a missense DCLRE1C variant. Most CMV-associated TCR beta chains appeared HLA-restricted in a later analysis. When a later analysis compared HLA-associated TCR beta chains with equally common others, the HLA-associated chains turned out to be more clonally expanded and to have lower generation probabilities.

Input material: PBMCs. This chain links TRBV7-9 with TRBJ2-7; TRBD2 aligns across 7 bases. This clonotype originated in a woman aged 18-29 years in good health and CMV-seropositive. DNA of the CDR3: TGTGCCAGCGGGGGGGGACTCCGGCCCTCCTACGAGCAGTACTTC. Its translation is CASGGGLRPSYEQYF. The variable domain in full, with the rest retrieved from reference TRBV7-9 and TRBJ2-7, is DTGVSQNPRHKITKRGQNVTFRCDPISEHNRLYWYRQTLGQGPEFLTYFQNEAQLEKSRLLSDRFSAERPKGSFSTLEIQRTEQGDSAMYLCASGGGLRPSYEQYFGPGTRLTVT.